The 10 T cell receptor beta chains below all came from one sample that was sequenced in a study of regulatory T cells in long-lasting Graves disease. Arm-PCR of CDR3 regions and iRepertoire HTBI primers were the basis on which TCR beta libraries were built. TCRdb reanalysed the multiplex PCR reads using MiXCR and keeps one entry per CDR3 protein. The sample records approximately 480,000 distinct CDR3 sequences, roughly 16% being singletons. Time point reported: newly diagnosed GD, antithyroid drugs for less than 3 months. Isolated PBMC RNA provided the starting material for the TCR library. These sequences were also reported in another study, on T cells in Graves' hyperthyroidism and ophthalmopathy.

This specimen consisted of peripheral blood mononuclear cells (PBMCs), obtained at new diagnosis, from a patient treated with antithyroid drugs. The receptors were sampled from a man aged 35-49 years with Graves disease.

This clonotype was seen many times. This sequence joins TRBV5-1 and TRBJ2-3; 8 bases align to TRBD1. Unmatched junction bases numbered 2, after V lost 4 bases and J lost 1 base. The CDR3 totals 14 residues. Germline V gene data show CDR1 as SGHRS and CDR2 as YFSETQ. This CDR3 is CASSTDRGTDTQYF. CDR3 nucleotides: TGCGCCAGCAGCACGGACAGGGGCACAGATACGCAGTATTTT.

The sample holds a few counts of this clonotype. This chain uses TRBV7-9 with TRBJ2-7; weak D call: TRBD1 (7 bases). Germline V lookup: CDR1 SEHNR, CDR2 FQNEAQ (reference sequence). The CDR3 sequence is 14 residues long. The V and J ends lost 5 bases and 5 bases respectively, with 16 bases between them. Here the CDR3 reads CASSPQGGFDEQYF. In DNA, the CDR3 is TGTGCCAGCAGCCCCCAGGGGGGATTCGACGAGCAGTACTTC.

The chain couples TRBV7-9 to TRBJ2-7, with 9 bases that match TRBD1. Germline loops: CDR1 SEHNR, CDR2 FQNEAQ (reference sequence). Trimming removed 3 bases from V and 1 base from J; junction bases left unmatched: 4. The CDR3 totals 15 residues. This CDR3 is CASSFGDRGSYEQYF. In DNA, the CDR3 is TGTGCCAGCAGCTTCGGAGACAGGGGGTCCTACGAGCAGTACTTC.

This clonotype was observed at least ten times. The chain links TRBV12-3 or TRBV12-4 to TRBJ2-1; 14 nucleotides agree with TRBD2. The CDR3 is made up of 18 amino acids. V shed 5 bases, J shed 8 bases, and the junction held 14 bases outside the gene matches. CDR3 residues: CASSALKGTSGSSDEQFF. DNA of the CDR3: TGTGCCAGCAGTGCGCTGAAGGGGACTAGCGGGAGTAGTGATGAGCAGTTCTTC.

The rearrangement uses TRBV10-3 and TRBJ2-3; D not certain. Trimming shortened V by 3 bases and J by 4 bases, and 14 bases separated the two germline ends. CDR3 length equals 15 residues. Germline V gene sequence: CDR1 ENHRY, CDR2 SYGVKD. CDR3 protein: CAISETLNLADTQYF. DNA for the CDR3: TGTGCCATCAGTGAAACCCTAAACCTTGCAGATACGCAGTATTTT.

The chain uses TRBV10-2 and TRBJ1-5; 8 nucleotides line up with TRBD1. CDR1 WSHSY and CDR2 SAAADI come from the germline V gene. This CDR3 comprises 12 residues. V lost 5 bases, J lost 9 bases, and 3 bases stayed unmatched. The CDR3 nucleotides read TGCGCCAGCAGTCTAGACAGGGGGCCCCAGCATTTT. It translates to CASSLDRGPQHF.

V usage is TRBV30 and J usage is TRBJ1-2, with TRBD1 as a possible D gene (5 bases). The CDR3 loop spans 14 amino acids. The V gene's germline CDR1 is GTSNPN and CDR2 SVGIG (reference sequence). V lost 2 bases, J lost 8 bases, and 18 bases lay in between. CDR3 residues: CAWSRSGLLPGYTF. The CDR3 DNA reads as TGTGCCTGGAGTAGGTCGGGGCTGCTACCGGGCTACACCTTC.

Points on this clonotype: A far more abundant clone sits one base away, making this likely a read error. The chain couples TRBV7-3 to TRBJ1-5; D is undetermined. The CDR3 loop spans 13 amino acids. Germline values: CDR1 SGHTA, CDR2 FQGTGA. Trimming removed 6 bases at V and 4 bases at J, with 10 bases between. In nucleotides, the CDR3 is TGTGCCAGCAGTGGTGGAGCTAATCAGCCCCAGCATTTT. This encodes CASSGGANQPQHF.

This clonotype was counted at least ten times. Here the CDR3 DNA reads TGTGCCATACGGAACAGGGACTCCTACAATGAGCAGTTCTTC. Protein product: CAIRNRDSYNEQFF. The chain has TRBV10-3 and TRBJ2-1; D might be TRBD1 (6 bases). CDR1 and CDR2 (germline): ENHRY, SYGVKD. This CDR3 spans 14 amino acids. V was shortened by 9 bases and J by 0 bases, with 12 bases between the two germline ends.

The chain combines TRBV28 with TRBJ2-7; maybe TRBD1 (5 bases). CDR1 and CDR2 (germline): MDHEN, SYDVKM. Trimming took off 3 bases at V and 3 bases at J, with 12 bases between the two ends. CDR3 size: 14 residues. DNA of the CDR3: TGTGCCAGCAGTTTGTTTAGGGGTAACTACGAGCAGTACTTC. Translating it yields CASSLFRGNYEQYF.